This T cell receptor beta chain came from a study of beta chain features in type 1 diabetes. Overall study findings and caveats: Junctions at VDJ sites from type 1 diabetes patients had fewer insertions and more deletions. Among patients, naive, central memory and Treg TCRB repertoires appeared more similar than among healthy donors.

A few counts support this clone. Its antigen is as yet unknown. The whole isolated RNA underwent reverse transcription, so sequencing captured expressed TCRB transcripts. Only in-frame clones appear in the TCRdb table, and some are missing; sequencing was by immunoSEQ multiplex PCR. The table has under 450,000 clones, roughly 16% seen once. Markers CD45RO/CCR7/CD25/CD127/CD95/CD27 served to sort CD4+ naive, central memory, regulatory and stem cell-like memory cells. Sorting produced populations that all topped 95% purity. This TCR came from a woman aged 18-29 years in good health. The sequenced sample consisted of naive CD4+ T cells from blood.

CDR3 residues: CASSRLGLAVNTGELFF. In nucleotides, the CDR3 is TGTGCCAGCAGCCGTCTTGGACTAGCGGTGAACACCGGGGAGCTGTTTTTT. The V gene is TRBV7-2, the J gene TRBJ2-2, with 10 bases matching TRBD2. Germline values: CDR1 SGHTA, CDR2 FQGNSA. The V and J ends lost 5 bases and 1 base, in that order; junction bases with no gene match: 7. CDR3 length: 17 residues.